Listed below are T cell receptor beta chains from one sample, sequenced in a study of cytomegalovirus exposure and HLA in healthy donors. Profiling relied on immunoSEQ multiplex PCR, and the TCRdb table lists in-frame clones only, not all of them. The repertoire holds approximately 150,000 clones, with about 77% as singletons. Sample: PBMCs. These receptors all come from a male donor in good health and CMV-seropositive. Each CDR3 is given with its conserved first and last residue. The order of the fields is clone size, J gene, V gene, D gene, CDR3 protein, CDR3 DNA. D genes are given only for firm matches. Only some rows state a clone size, as once, few, many or a class for expanded clones.

>-|TRBJ2-3|TRBV6-4|-
CASSDKGGTDTQYF
TGTGCCAGCAGTGACAAGGGGGGCACAGATACGCAGTATTTT
>-|TRBJ2-7|TRBV27|-
CASSPLFSGAELYEQYF
TGTGCCAGCAGTCCCCTATTTTCGGGAGCGGAACTATACGAGCAGTACTTC
>-|TRBJ1-5|TRBV30|-
CAWSARGSQPQHF
TGTGCCTGGAGTGCCAGGGGTAGTCAGCCCCAGCATTTT
>-|TRBJ1-4|TRBV27|-
CASSLRRESEKLFF
TGTGCCAGCAGTTTAAGACGGGAGAGTGAAAAACTGTTTTTT
>-|TRBJ2-3|TRBV6-6|-
CASSYSSGASTDTQYF
TGTGCCAGCAGTTACTCTAGCGGAGCTAGCACAGATACGCAGTATTTT
>-|TRBJ1-1|TRBV30|-
CAWSINWGEEAFF
TGTGCCTGGAGCATCAACTGGGGGGAAGAAGCTTTCTTT
>-|TRBJ1-3|TRBV10-3|-
CAISEWREPRSGGNTIYF
TGTGCCATCAGTGAGTGGAGGGAGCCACGGAGTGGGGGAAACACCATATATTTT
>-|TRBJ1-2|TRBV11-2|-
CASSSRLTVGNGYTF
TGTGCCAGCAGCTCCCGTTTGACAGTAGGGAATGGCTACACCTTC
>-|TRBJ1-4|TRBV6-4|-
CASSRFYLNEKLFF
TGTGCCAGCAGTCGTTTTTATCTAAATGAAAAACTGTTTTTT
>-|TRBJ2-5|TRBV5-1|TRBD2
CASSTVSGYQETQYF
TGCGCCAGCAGCACTGTTAGCGGGTACCAAGAGACCCAGTACTTC
>-|TRBJ1-1|TRBV6-1|TRBD1
CASSETGVETEAFF
TGTGCCAGCAGTGAAACAGGGGTGGAAACTGAAGCTTTCTTT
>-|TRBJ1-1|TRBV10-1|-
CASSEFTGLTEAFF
TGCGCCAGCAGTGAGTTTACAGGTTTAACTGAAGCTTTCTTT
>-|TRBJ1-5|TRBV7-9|TRBD1
CSSSIGQGQPQHF
TGTTCCAGCAGCATAGGACAGGGCCAGCCCCAGCATTTT
>-|TRBJ2-6|TRBV25-1|TRBD1
CASSRQGNSGANVLTF
TGTGCCAGCAGTCGACAGGGAAACTCTGGGGCCAACGTCCTGACTTTC
>-|TRBJ1-6|TRBV6-5|TRBD1
CASSYSGTGDSPLHF
TGTGCCAGCAGTTACTCCGGGACAGGGGATTCACCCCTCCACTTT
>-|TRBJ1-4|TRBV7-9|-
CASSLRAGANEKLFF
TGTGCCAGCAGCTTACGCGCAGGGGCGAATGAAAAACTGTTTTTT
>-|TRBJ1-2|TRBV6-1|-
CATLPYGYTF
TGTGCCACCCTCCCCTATGGCTACACCTTC
>-|TRBJ2-7|TRBV4-2|-
CASSQDGGYEQYF
TGTGCCAGCAGCCAAGATGGAGGATACGAGCAGTACTTC
>-|TRBJ2-3|TRBV6-6|TRBD2
CASPPGRGSTDTQYF
TGTGCCAGCCCCCCGGGGCGGGGGTCCACAGATACGCAGTATTTT
>-|TRBJ1-1|TRBV6-1|-
CASTIQQGETEAFF
TGTGCCAGCACCATCCAACAGGGAGAGACTGAAGCTTTCTTT
>-|TRBJ2-5|TRBV2|-
CASSTSDATQYF
TGTGCCAGCAGTACTAGTGATGCGACCCAGTACTTC
>-|TRBJ1-1|TRBV5-1|-
CASSEDGIEAFF
TGCGCCAGCAGCGAGGACGGGATTGAAGCTTTCTTT
>-|TRBJ1-3|TRBV5-1|TRBD1
CASSSQGPSGNTIYF
TGCGCCAGCAGCTCACAGGGGCCCTCTGGAAACACCATATATTTT
>-|TRBJ2-7|TRBV6-1|-
CASSDADKSYEQYF
TGTGCCAGCAGTGACGCAGATAAATCCTACGAGCAGTACTTC
>-|TRBJ2-2|TRBV2|-
CASSEDRGGTGELFF
TGTGCCAGCAGTGAAGACAGGGGAGGCACCGGGGAGCTGTTTTTT
>-|TRBJ2-7|TRBV7-2|TRBD1
CASSRDRSYEQYF
TGTGCCAGCAGCCGGGACAGATCCTACGAGCAGTACTTC
>few|TRBJ2-3|TRBV5-1|TRBD2
CASSSLAGGMADTQYF
TGCGCCAGCTCTAGCCTGGCGGGGGGCATGGCAGATACGCAGTATTTT
>-|TRBJ2-4|TRBV5-1|TRBD1
CASSVTGGGGIQYF
TGCGCCAGCAGCGTGACAGGGGGTGGAGGCATTCAGTACTTC
>-|TRBJ2-1|TRBV19|TRBD2
CASSPIAGGRNEQFF
TGTGCCAGTAGCCCCATAGCGGGGGGCCGTAATGAGCAGTTCTTC
>-|TRBJ1-6|TRBV6-1|-
CASRAGSSYNSPLHF
TGTGCCAGCAGAGCCGGGAGCTCCTATAATTCACCCCTCCACTTT
>-|TRBJ2-7|TRBV10-1|-
CASSETGYEQYF
TGCGCCAGCAGTGAGACAGGGTACGAGCAGTACTTC
>-|TRBJ2-7|TRBV18|TRBD1
CASSPGQVGQQYF
TGTGCCAGCTCACCGGGACAGGTGGGACAGCAGTACTTC